A selection of T cell receptor beta chains follows, all from one sample in a study of Tregs in tolerant kidney transplant recipients. Assay used: immunoSEQ multiplex PCR; TCRdb lists only in-frame clones, some missing. The profile shows some 100,000 clones, 85% to 95% of them singletons. The sample was CD4+ T cells from blood. The receptor source for this set is a human donor in good health. CDR3s include the opening cysteine and the closing phenylalanine or tryptophan. A D gene is named only where the DNA matches it firmly. Clone size is shown for a subset of rows, as once, few, many or a class of expanded clone.

TRBV4-1	TRBJ2-5	-	-	TGCGCCAGCAGCACCCGAGAGACCCAGTACTTC	CASSTRETQYF
TRBV6-1	TRBJ1-1	-	-	TGTGCCAGCAACCAACACCTGGACACTGAAGCTTTCTTT	CASNQHLDTEAFF
TRBV6-5	TRBJ2-2	-	-	TGTGCCAGCACCTCCCGGGGTAGGGGTTCCGGGGAGCTGTTTTTT	CASTSRGRGSGELFF
TRBV11-3	TRBJ1-3	-	TRBD1	TGTGCCAGCAGCTTCCTGGGACAGTTCTCTGGAAACACCATATATTTT	CASSFLGQFSGNTIYF
TRBV19	TRBJ2-2	many	TRBD2	TGTGCCAGTAGGACTAGCGCGAACACCGGGGAGCTGTTTTTT	CASRTSANTGELFF
TRBV19	TRBJ2-5	-	-	TGTGCCAGTAATTCAGAAGCAGCTCCGACTAAAGGGACCCAGTACTTC	CASNSEAAPTKGTQYF
TRBV19	TRBJ1-4	-	-	TGTGCCAGTAGTATTAAGGGCCGGGGTAATGAAAAACTGTTTTTT	CASSIKGRGNEKLFF
TRBV21-1	TRBJ2-7	-	-	TGTGCCAGCAGCATTAGGAGGGGGCTAGCGGGAGTGATCCCCTACGAGCAGTACTTC	CASSIRRGLAGVIPYEQYF
TRBV30	TRBJ1-5	-	TRBD1	TGTGCCTGGAGTGCCGCCGGGACAGGGGCACCCTATCAGCCCCAGCATTTT	CAWSAAGTGAPYQPQHF
TRBV4-1	TRBJ1-2	-	-	TGCGCCAGCAGCCACCCTGACCTTAACTATGGCTACACCTTC	CASSHPDLNYGYTF
TRBV4-1	TRBJ2-7	-	-	TGCGCCAGCAGCCAAGGCCGCCTGACTAAAGGGGGTAGCGAGCAGTACTTC	CASSQGRLTKGGSEQYF
TRBV18	TRBJ1-1	-	TRBD1	TGTGCCAGCGGGGGACAGGCTAACACTGAAGCTTTCTTT	CASGGQANTEAFF
TRBV2	TRBJ1-6	once	-	TGTGCCAGTAGGCCGACAGGAGGAAATTCACCCCTCCACTTT	CASRPTGGNSPLHF
TRBV19	TRBJ1-1	-	-	TGTGCCAGTAGTAAGGTCAGGGATGAAGCTTTCTTT	CASSKVRDEAFF
TRBV6-1	TRBJ1-4	-	TRBD1	TGTGCCAGCAGCACTCAGGACAGGGCAGGTGAAAAACTGTTTTTT	CASSTQDRAGEKLFF
TRBV14	TRBJ2-1	-	TRBD2	TGTGCCAGCAGCCAAGTGAAGAGGGACTACTTAGTGAGTGAGCAGTTCTTC	CASSQVKRDYLVSEQFF
TRBV5-1	TRBJ1-3	-	-	TGCGCCAGCGCTGTCCAAGGGGTACGAGGGGACACCATATATTTT	CASAVQGVRGDTIYF
TRBV5-8	TRBJ2-1	-	TRBD2	TGTGCCAGCAGCTTCGGGTTTAGCGGGCTAACCAGGGAGCAGTTCTTC	CASSFGFSGLTREQFF
TRBV7-2	TRBJ1-1	-	-	TGTGCCAGCAGCTTAGGTTGGGGGGGGAACACTGAAGCTTTCTTT	CASSLGWGGNTEAFF
TRBV5-1	TRBJ2-7	-	-	TGCGCCAGCAGCTTCGACGTGGGCGAGCAGTACTTC	CASSFDVGEQYF
TRBV6-5	TRBJ1-2	-	-	TGTGCCAGCAGTTACTCACACGGCCAGCTAGAAGGCTACACCTTC	CASSYSHGQLEGYTF
TRBV6-9	TRBJ2-1	-	-	TGTGCCAGCAGTTATTGCCTCTTAAGCTCCTACAATGAGCAGTTCTTC	CASSYCLLSSYNEQFF
TRBV5-4	TRBJ2-6	-	TRBD1	TGTGCCAGCAGCCGTCGACAGGGGGATTCCTCTGGGGCCAACGTCCTGACTTTC	CASSRRQGDSSGANVLTF
TRBV2	TRBJ2-3	-	-	TGTGCCAGCATCACCTGGGGGGCATATACGCAGTATTTT	CASITWGAYTQYF
TRBV18	TRBJ1-1	-	-	TGTGCCAGCTCACCGCAGGGGAATACTGAAGCTTTCTTT	CASSPQGNTEAFF
TRBV15	TRBJ2-7	-	TRBD2	TGTGCCACCAGCAGAGATCCCGATGGGACTAGCGGCTCCTACGAGCAGTACTTC	CATSRDPDGTSGSYEQYF
TRBV11-1	TRBJ2-3	-	TRBD2	TGTGCCAGCAGCTTACTCGCGGGGGGGAGCACAGATACGCAGTATTTT	CASSLLAGGSTDTQYF
TRBV19	TRBJ2-1	-	TRBD1	TGTGCCAGTAGTACACAGACAGGGGGATGGGATGAGCAGTTCTTC	CASSTQTGGWDEQFF
TRBV18	TRBJ2-5	-	TRBD1	TGTGCCAGCTCACCCGGGACAGCTCCTATGGGGGCCCAGTACTTC	CASSPGTAPMGAQYF
TRBV2	TRBJ1-5	-	-	TGTGCCAGCAGAATGGACAGAGTTAATCAGCCCCAGCATTTT	CASRMDRVNQPQHF
TRBV6-6	TRBJ2-2	-	TRBD2	TGTGCCAGCAGTCGACTAGCGGGAGCAACCGGGGAGCTGTTTTTT	CASSRLAGATGELFF
TRBV30	TRBJ1-6	-	-	TGTGCCTGGAGAAGGGCAGGGGAAAGTTATTCACCCCTCCACTTT	CAWRRAGESYSPLHF
TRBV27	TRBJ1-5	once	-	TGTGCCAGCAGTTTAGCCGGACAGCACAATCAGCCCCAGCATTTT	CASSLAGQHNQPQHF
TRBV19	TRBJ2-1	-	TRBD1	TGTGCCAGTAGTATCAGACAGGGGGCGCGGGATGAGCAGTTCTTC	CASSIRQGARDEQFF
TRBV6-5	TRBJ1-6	-	-	TGTGCCAGCAGTGGGGACTCGGATCCGGGAGTACCCCTCCACTTT	CASSGDSDPGVPLHF